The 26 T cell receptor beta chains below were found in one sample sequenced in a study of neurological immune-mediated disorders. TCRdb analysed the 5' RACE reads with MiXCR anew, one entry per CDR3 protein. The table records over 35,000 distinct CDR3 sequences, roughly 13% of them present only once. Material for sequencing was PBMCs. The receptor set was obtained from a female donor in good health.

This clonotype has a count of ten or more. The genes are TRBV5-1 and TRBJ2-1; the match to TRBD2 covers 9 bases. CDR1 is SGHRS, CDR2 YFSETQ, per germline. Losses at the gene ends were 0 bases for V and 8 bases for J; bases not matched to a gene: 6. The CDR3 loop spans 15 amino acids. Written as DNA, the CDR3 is TGCGCCAGCAGCTTGGGCGGGGGGGCCTCGTATGAGCAGTTCTTC. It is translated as CASSLGGGASYEQFF.

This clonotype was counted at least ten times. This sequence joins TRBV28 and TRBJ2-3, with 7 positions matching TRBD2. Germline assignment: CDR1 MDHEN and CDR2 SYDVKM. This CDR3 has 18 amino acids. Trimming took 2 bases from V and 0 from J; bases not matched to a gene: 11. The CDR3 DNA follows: TGTGCCAGCAGTTTAGAGGGGAACGCGCGGGGGAGCACAGATACGCAGTATTTT. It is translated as CASSLEGNARGSTDTQYF.

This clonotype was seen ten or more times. For the CDR3, the DNA is TGTGCCAGCAGCGCCGGAGCGGGGAAAGGCACAGATACGCAGTATTTT. It encodes CASSAGAGKGTDTQYF. This rearrangement joins TRBV13 to TRBJ2-3, with 7 bases matching TRBD2. The CDR3 contains 16 residues. V lost 5 bases to trimming and J lost 1 base; unmatched junction nucleotides: 9. Germline CDR1 is PRHDT and CDR2 is FYEKMQ (reference sequence). The whole variable domain, remainder taken from reference TRBV13 and TRBJ2-3, is AAGVIQSPRHLIKEKRETATLKCYPIPRHDTVYWYQQGPGQDPQFLISFYEKMQSDKGSIPDRFSAQQFSDYHSELNMSSLELGDSALYFCASSAGAGKGTDTQYFGPGTRLTVL.

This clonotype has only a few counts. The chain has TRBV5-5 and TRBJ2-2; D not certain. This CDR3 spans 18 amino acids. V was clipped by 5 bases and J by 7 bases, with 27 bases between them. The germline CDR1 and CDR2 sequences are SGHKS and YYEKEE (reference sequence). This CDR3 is CASRERVGGRRRDGELFF. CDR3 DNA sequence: TGTGCCAGCAGGGAAAGAGTCGGTGGAAGGCGCCGTGACGGGGAGCTGTTTTTT.

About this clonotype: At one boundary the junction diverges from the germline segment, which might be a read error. Here the CDR3 DNA reads TGTGCCAGCAGCACCGACAGGGGCACGGATACGCAGTATTTT. This encodes CASSTDRGTDTQYF. This chain joins TRBV11-2 and TRBJ2-3; TRBD1 agrees at 8 bases. There are 14 residues in the CDR3. Germline V gene lookup returns CDR1 SGHAT and CDR2 FQNNGV.

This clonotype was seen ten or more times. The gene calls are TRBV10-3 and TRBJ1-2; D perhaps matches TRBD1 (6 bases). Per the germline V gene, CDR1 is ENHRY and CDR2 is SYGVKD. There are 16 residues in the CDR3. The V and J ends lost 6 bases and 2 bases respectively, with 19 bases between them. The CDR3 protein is CAISATSKGGNYGYTF. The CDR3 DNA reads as TGTGCCATCAGCGCCACTAGTAAGGGGGGAAACTATGGCTACACCTTC.

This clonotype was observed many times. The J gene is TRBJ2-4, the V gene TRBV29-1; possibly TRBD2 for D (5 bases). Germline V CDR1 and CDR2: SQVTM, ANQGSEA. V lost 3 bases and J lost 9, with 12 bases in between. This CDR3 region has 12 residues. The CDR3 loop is CSVDNSDGIQYF. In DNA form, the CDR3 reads TGCAGCGTTGATAATAGCGACGGCATTCAGTACTTC.

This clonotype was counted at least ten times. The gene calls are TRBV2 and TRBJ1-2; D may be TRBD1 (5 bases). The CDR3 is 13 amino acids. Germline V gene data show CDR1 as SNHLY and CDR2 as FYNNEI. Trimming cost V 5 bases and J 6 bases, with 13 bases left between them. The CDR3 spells CASSFQGVDGYTF. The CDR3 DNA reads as TGTGCCAGCAGTTTCCAGGGTGTGGATGGCTACACCTTC.

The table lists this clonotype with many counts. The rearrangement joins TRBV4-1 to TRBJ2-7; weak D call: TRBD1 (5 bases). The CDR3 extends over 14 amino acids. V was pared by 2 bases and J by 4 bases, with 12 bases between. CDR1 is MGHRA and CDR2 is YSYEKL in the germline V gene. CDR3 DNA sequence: TGCGCCAGCAGCCAATTTCAGGGCAGTTACGAGCAGTACTTC. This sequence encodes CASSQFQGSYEQYF.

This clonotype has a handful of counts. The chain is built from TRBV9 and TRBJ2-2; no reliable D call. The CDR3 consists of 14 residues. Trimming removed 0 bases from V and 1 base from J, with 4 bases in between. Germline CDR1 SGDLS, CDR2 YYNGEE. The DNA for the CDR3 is TGTGCCAGCAGCGTAGGCGGGAACACCGGGGAGCTGTTTTTT. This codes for CASSVGGNTGELFF.

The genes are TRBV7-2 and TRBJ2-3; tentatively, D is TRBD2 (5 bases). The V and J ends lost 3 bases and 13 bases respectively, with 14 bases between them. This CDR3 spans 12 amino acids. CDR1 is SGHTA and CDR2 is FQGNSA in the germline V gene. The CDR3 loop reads CASSLVEGKKYF. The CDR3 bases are TGTGCCAGCAGCTTGGTAGAGGGTAAAAAGTATTTT.

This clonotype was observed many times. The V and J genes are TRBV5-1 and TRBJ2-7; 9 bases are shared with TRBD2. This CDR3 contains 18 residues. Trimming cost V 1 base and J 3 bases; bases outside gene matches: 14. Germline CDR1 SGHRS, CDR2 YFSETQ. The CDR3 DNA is TGCGCCAGCAGCTTGTATAGTGTCAGTGGAGCGGGAGGCTACGAGCAGTACTTC. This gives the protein CASSLYSVSGAGGYEQYF.

The CDR3 protein is CASSVRVGTEAFF. The CDR3 DNA reads as TGTGCCAGCAGCGTAAGGGTGGGCACTGAAGCTTTCTTT. J is TRBJ1-1 and V is TRBV9; D remains ambiguous. The CDR3 has 13 amino acids. V was shortened by 1 base and J by 4 bases, with 8 bases between the two germline ends. Per the germline V gene, CDR1 is SGDLS and CDR2 is YYNGEE.

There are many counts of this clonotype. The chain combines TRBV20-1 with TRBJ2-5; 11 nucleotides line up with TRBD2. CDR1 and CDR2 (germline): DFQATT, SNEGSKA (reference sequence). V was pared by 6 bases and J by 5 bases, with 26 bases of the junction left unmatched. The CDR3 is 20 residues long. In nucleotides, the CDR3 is TGCAGTGCCCTAGGTCGGGCCAGGGAAGGGATAGCGGGGGGGCTCGAGACCCAGTACTTC. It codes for CSALGRAREGIAGGLETQYF.

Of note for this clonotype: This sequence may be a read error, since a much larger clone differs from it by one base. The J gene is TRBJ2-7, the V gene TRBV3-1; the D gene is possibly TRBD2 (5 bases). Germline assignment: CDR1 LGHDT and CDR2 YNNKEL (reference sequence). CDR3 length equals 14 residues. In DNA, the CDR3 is TGTGCCAGCAACCAACCGGGGAGCTCCTACGAGCAGTACTTC. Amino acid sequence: CASNQPGSSYEQYF.

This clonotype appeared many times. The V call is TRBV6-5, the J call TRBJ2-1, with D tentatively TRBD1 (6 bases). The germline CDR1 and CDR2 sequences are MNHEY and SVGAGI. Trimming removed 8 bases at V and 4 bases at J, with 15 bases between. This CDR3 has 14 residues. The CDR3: CASGGQGRYNEQFF. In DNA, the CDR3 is TGTGCCAGCGGGGGACAAGGGAGATACAATGAGCAGTTCTTC.

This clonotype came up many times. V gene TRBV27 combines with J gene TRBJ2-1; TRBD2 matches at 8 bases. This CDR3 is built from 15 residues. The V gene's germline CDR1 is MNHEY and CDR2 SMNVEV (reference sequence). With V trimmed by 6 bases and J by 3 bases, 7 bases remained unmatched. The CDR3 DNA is TGTGCCAGCAGCGCCGGGACTAGTAACTACAATGAGCAGTTCTTC. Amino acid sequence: CASSAGTSNYNEQFF.

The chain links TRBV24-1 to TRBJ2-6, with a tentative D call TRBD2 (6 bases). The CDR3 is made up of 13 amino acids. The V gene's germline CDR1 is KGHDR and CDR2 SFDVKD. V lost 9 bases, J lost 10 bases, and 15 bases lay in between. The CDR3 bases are TGTGCCACCGGAGGGTGTTCGGGTAACGTCCTGACTTTC. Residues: CATGGCSGNVLTF.

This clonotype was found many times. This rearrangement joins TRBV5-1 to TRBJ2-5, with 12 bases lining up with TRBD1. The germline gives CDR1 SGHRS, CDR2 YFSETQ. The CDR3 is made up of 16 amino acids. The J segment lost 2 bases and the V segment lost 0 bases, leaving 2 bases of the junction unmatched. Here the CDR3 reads CASSLGDRGPQETQYF. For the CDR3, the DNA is TGCGCCAGCAGCTTGGGGGACAGGGGGCCGCAAGAGACCCAGTACTTC.

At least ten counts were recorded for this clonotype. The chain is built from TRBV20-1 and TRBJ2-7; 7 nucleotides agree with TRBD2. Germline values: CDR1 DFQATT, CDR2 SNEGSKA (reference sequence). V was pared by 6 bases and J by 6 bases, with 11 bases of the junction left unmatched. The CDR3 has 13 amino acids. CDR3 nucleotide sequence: TGCAGTGCGCGGGGAGGGAGAGCGGGCGAGCAGTACTTC. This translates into CSARGGRAGEQYF.

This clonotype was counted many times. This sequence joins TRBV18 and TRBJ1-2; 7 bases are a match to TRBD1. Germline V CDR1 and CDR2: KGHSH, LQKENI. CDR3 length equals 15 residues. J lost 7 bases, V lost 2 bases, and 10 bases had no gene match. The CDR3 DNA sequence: TGTGCCAGCTCACCAGGGAGGGGGCGAATCTCTGGCTACACCTTC. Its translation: CASSPGRGRISGYTF.

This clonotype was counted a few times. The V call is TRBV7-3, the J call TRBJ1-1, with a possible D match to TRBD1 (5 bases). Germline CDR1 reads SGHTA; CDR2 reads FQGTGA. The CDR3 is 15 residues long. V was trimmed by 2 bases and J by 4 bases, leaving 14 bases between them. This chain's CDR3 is CASSLLTVSATEAFF. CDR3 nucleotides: TGTGCCAGCAGCTTATTGACAGTGAGCGCCACTGAAGCTTTCTTT.

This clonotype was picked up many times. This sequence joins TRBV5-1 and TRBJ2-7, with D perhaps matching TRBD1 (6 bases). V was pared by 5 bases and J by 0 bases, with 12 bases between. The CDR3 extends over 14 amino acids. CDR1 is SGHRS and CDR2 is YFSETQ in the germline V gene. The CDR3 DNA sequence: TGCGCCAGCAGTAGACAGGCTTACTCCTACGAGCAGTACTTC. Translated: CASSRQAYSYEQYF.

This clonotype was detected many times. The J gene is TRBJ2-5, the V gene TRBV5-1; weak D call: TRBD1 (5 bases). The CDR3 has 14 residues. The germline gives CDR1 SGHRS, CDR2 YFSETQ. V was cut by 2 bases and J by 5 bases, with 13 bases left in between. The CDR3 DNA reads TGCGCCAGCAGCTTAAGCAGGGCGGTGGAGACCCAGTACTTC. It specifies CASSLSRAVETQYF.

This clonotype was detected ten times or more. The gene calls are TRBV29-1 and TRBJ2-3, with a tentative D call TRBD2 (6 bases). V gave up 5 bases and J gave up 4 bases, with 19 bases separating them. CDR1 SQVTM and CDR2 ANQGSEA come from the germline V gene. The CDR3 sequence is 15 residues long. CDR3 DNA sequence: TGCAGCGTTAAAGCCCGACTAGTATTCCCAGATACGCAGTATTTT. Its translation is CSVKARLVFPDTQYF.

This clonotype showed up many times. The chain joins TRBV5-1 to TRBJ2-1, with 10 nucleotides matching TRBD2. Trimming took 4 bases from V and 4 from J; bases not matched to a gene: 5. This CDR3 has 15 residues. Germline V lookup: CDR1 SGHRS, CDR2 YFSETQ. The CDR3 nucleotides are TGCGCCAGCAGCCCGACTAGCGGGTTTTACAATGAGCAGTTCTTC. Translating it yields CASSPTSGFYNEQFF.